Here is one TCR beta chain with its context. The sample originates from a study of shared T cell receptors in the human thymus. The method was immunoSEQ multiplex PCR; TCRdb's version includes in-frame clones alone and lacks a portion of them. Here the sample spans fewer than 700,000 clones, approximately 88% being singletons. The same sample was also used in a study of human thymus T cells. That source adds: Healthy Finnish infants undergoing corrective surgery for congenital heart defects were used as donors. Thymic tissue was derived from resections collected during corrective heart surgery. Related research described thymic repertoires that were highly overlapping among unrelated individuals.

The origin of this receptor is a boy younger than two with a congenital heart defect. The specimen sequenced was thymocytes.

The CDR3 loop reads CASSGTSVEGDNEQFF. CDR3 sequence (DNA): TGTGCCAGCAGTGGGACTAGCGTAGAAGGGGACAATGAGCAGTTCTTC. This sequence joins TRBV2 and TRBJ2-1, with 9 bases fitting TRBD2. V was pared by 4 bases and J by 5 bases, with 9 bases of the junction left unmatched. Per the germline V gene, CDR1 is SNHLY and CDR2 is FYNNEI. CDR3 size: 16 residues.